Shown below are 5 T cell receptor beta chains from a single sample sequenced in a study of vaccination and CD4 T cells after COVID-19. No antigen has been assigned to these receptors. As for treatment: approximately nine-day PBMC culture with coronavirus spike peptide pools or control peptides (ViraFEST assay). Researchers collected the unexposed donor's CD4+ T cells before the COVID-19 pandemic (2011-2018). Cultured CD4+ T cell DNA was sequenced using the Oncomine TCR Beta short-read assay. The genomic DNA was obtained from cultured CD4+ T cells by extraction with the QIAamp micro DNA kit. Each CDR3 protein is one row after TCRdb ran MiXCR on the PCR reads. The data show fewer than 9,500 distinct CDR3 sequences, less than 40% seen once. Sequencing was carried out using CD4+ T cells from blood, cultured in vitro. These receptors all come from a human donor in good health.

The J gene is TRBJ2-3, the V gene TRBV6-4, with D maybe TRBD2 (5 bases). The CDR3 is 14 residues long. Trimming removed 0 bases from V and 4 bases from J, with 8 bases in between. CDR1 and CDR2 (germline): MRHNA, SNTAGT. CDR3 protein: CASSDSEGSDTQYF. For the CDR3, the DNA is TGTGCCAGCAGTGACTCAGAGGGCTCAGATACGCAGTATTTT.

In its sample, this clonotype was seen a few times. The rearrangement uses TRBV19 and TRBJ2-2; D unresolved. V was shortened by 3 bases and J by 4 bases, with 12 bases between the two germline ends. The CDR3 extends over 15 amino acids. Germline V gene lookup returns CDR1 LNHDA and CDR2 SQIVND (reference sequence). The CDR3 DNA reads TGTGCCAGTAGTATCAGGACGGCGCCCACCGGGGAGCTGTTTTTT. Protein product: CASSIRTAPTGELFF.

This clonotype was counted only a few times. V and J are TRBV27 and TRBJ2-6, with D perhaps given as TRBD1 or TRBD2 (6 bases each). Germline lookup yields CDR1 MNHEY and CDR2 SMNVEV (reference sequence). The CDR3 sequence is 15 residues long. V lost 5 bases to trimming and J lost 3 bases, with 11 bases between them. In nucleotides, the CDR3 is TGTGCCAGCAGTCCTCGGGGGCTTGGGGCCAACGTCCTGACTTTC. This translates into CASSPRGLGANVLTF.

The J gene is TRBJ2-7, the V gene TRBV6-5; TRBD2 is a possible D gene (5 bases). CDR1 and CDR2 from the germline V gene are MNHEY and SVGAGI. The CDR3 contains 17 residues. V shed 3 bases and J shed 2 bases, with 20 bases lying between them. The CDR3 loop is CASSYSTTRRYPYEQYF. The CDR3 nucleotides are TGTGCCAGCAGTTATTCGACCACTAGACGCTACCCCTACGAGCAGTACTTC.

A few counts support this clonotype. This chain joins TRBV28 and TRBJ2-7; TRBD2 aligns across 8 bases. Germline V gene data show CDR1 as MDHEN and CDR2 as SYDVKM. V lost 1 base and J lost 7; bases outside the gene matches: 12. The CDR3 is 16 amino acids. This chain's CDR3 is CASSLSGPSGPLEQYF. The CDR3 coding sequence is TGTGCCAGCAGTTTATCAGGTCCTAGCGGGCCACTGGAGCAGTACTTC. Drawing the rest from reference TRBV28 and TRBJ2-7, the complete variable domain is DVKVTQSSRYLVKRTGEKVFLECVQDMDHENMFWYRQDPGLGLRLIYFSYDVKMKEKGDIPEGYSVSREKKERFSLILESASTNQTSMYLCASSLSGPSGPLEQYFGPGTRLTVT.